These 14 T cell receptor beta chains came from one sample sequenced in a study of vaccination effects on CD4 cells after COVID-19. The antigens of these receptors remain unknown. Produced via immunoSEQ multiplex PCR; TCRdb's table is partial and in-frame only. The table lists approximately 74,000 clones, about four fifths of them singletons, with around 2.9% in the top ten. Antigen-specific CD4+ T cells were expanded (with viral peptide pools) by the ViraFEST assay ahead of sequencing. Investigators separated out CD4+ T cells once approximately 9 days of culture had passed. Nucleocapsid antibodies stayed negative before and after vaccination, showing no earlier SARS-CoV-2 infection. Here the sequenced sample was CD4+ T cells from PBMCs cultured with HCoV-NL63 spike peptides, taken before COVID-19 vaccination. The source is a human donor who received a COVID-19 vaccine.

This chain links TRBV19 with TRBJ2-5; no clear D gene. This CDR3 is 12 amino acids long. Germline loops: CDR1 LNHDA, CDR2 SQIVND (reference sequence). Trimming removed 1 base at V and 5 bases at J, with 5 bases between. The CDR3 DNA reads as TGTGCCAGTAGTATAGGAGACGAGACCCAGTACTTC. It specifies CASSIGDETQYF. The complete variable domain, with remaining parts taken from reference TRBV19 and TRBJ2-5, reads DGGITQSPKYLFRKEGQNVTLSCEQNLNHDAMYWYRQDPGQGLRLIYYSQIVNDFQKGDIAEGYSVSREKKESFPLTVTSAQKNPTAFYLCASSIGDETQYFGPGTRLLVL.

The V gene is TRBV7-9, the J gene TRBJ2-1; a possible D gene is TRBD1 (6 bases). Trimming cost V 3 bases and J 9 bases, with 15 bases left between them. The CDR3 consists of 14 residues. The germline gives CDR1 SEHNR, CDR2 FQNEAQ (reference sequence). CDR3 loop: CASSLGHRKIEQFF. The CDR3 bases are TGTGCCAGCAGCTTGGGACACCGGAAGATTGAGCAGTTCTTC.

The chain recombines TRBV28 with TRBJ2-7; the D is unclear. V was pared by 8 bases and J by 2 bases, with 7 bases between. The V gene's germline CDR1 is MDHEN and CDR2 SYDVKM. The CDR3 contains 11 residues. CDR3 sequence reads: CASGYAYEQYV. In nucleotides, the CDR3 is TGTGCCAGCGGCTATGCCTACGAGCAGTACGTC.

The chain combines TRBV29-1 with TRBJ1-2; 7 bases line up with TRBD1. Germline V gives CDR1 SQVTM, CDR2 ANQGSEA. The CDR3 consists of 12 residues. After removal of 6 bases from V and 8 bases from J, the junction contained 9 bases not matched to a gene. The CDR3 protein is CSVGAGGLGYTF. CDR3 bases: TGCAGCGTCGGGGCAGGGGGGTTGGGCTACACCTTC.

The rearrangement joins TRBV5-1 to TRBJ2-5; D tentatively fits TRBD1 or TRBD2 (5 bases each). Germline CDR1 and CDR2: SGHRS and YFSETQ. V was trimmed by 1 base and J by 5 bases, leaving 12 bases between them. The CDR3 runs to 14 residues. The CDR3 reads CASSLTGPEETQYF. The CDR3, as DNA: TGCGCCAGCAGCTTGACGGGACCTGAGGAGACCCAGTACTTC. Looking up the rest from reference TRBV5-1 and TRBJ2-5 gives the full variable domain: KAGVTQTPRYLIKTRGQQVTLSCSPISGHRSVSWYQQTPGQGLQFLFEYFSETQRNKGNFPGRFSGRQFSNSRSEMNVSTLELGDSALYLCASSLTGPEETQYFGPGTRLLVL.

V and J are TRBV5-4 and TRBJ2-5; D uncertain. V dropped 2 bases and J dropped 1 base, with 3 bases sitting between them. Germline loops: CDR1 SGHNT, CDR2 YYREEE (reference sequence). CDR3 length: 12 amino acids. The CDR3 DNA follows: TGTGCCAGCAGCTTAACCCAAGAGACCCAGTACTTC. It codes for CASSLTQETQYF.

The chain couples TRBV7-2 to TRBJ2-1, with 10 bases aligning to TRBD1. This CDR3 spans 15 amino acids. Germline V lookup: CDR1 SGHTA, CDR2 FQGNSA. The V gene end was trimmed by 3 bases and the J gene end by 8 bases; junction bases not matched to a gene: 7. The CDR3 sequence: CASSFWTGGSDEQFF. CDR3 sequence (DNA): TGTGCCAGCAGCTTCTGGACAGGGGGGTCCGATGAGCAGTTCTTC.

This clone was detected only a few times. The rearrangement links TRBV28 to TRBJ1-3; 7 nucleotides line up with TRBD1. There are 14 residues in the CDR3. Germline V gene data show CDR1 as MDHEN and CDR2 as SYDVKM. V lost 9 bases to trimming and J lost 4 bases; unmatched junction nucleotides: 9. In nucleotides, the CDR3 is TGTGCCAGTTTGGCTCGGACAGGAGGAAACACCATATATTTT. It is translated as CASLARTGGNTIYF.

The chain has TRBV18 and TRBJ1-3; TRBD1 agrees at 9 bases. Germline lookup yields CDR1 KGHSH and CDR2 LQKENI. CDR3 length: 16 amino acids. J gave up 2 bases and V 4 bases, and 6 bases lay outside the gene matches. CDR3 residues: CASSLSGTGTGNTIYF. The CDR3 DNA reads as TGTGCCAGCTCACTTTCCGGGACAGGGACTGGAAACACCATATATTTT.

This clone was seen a handful of times. V and J are TRBV5-1 and TRBJ2-1; D is undetermined. The germline V gene encodes CDR1 SGHRS and CDR2 YFSETQ. The CDR3 spans 11 residues. The V end was cut by 0 bases, the J end by 8 bases, with 3 bases between. The CDR3 DNA reads as TGCGCCAGCAGCTTGGCCGATGAGCAGTTCTTC. This sequence encodes CASSLADEQFF.

The rearrangement uses TRBV6-4 and TRBJ2-1; TRBD1 matches 11 bases. Germline lookup yields CDR1 MRHNA and CDR2 SNTAGT. The CDR3 runs to 16 residues. The V segment lost 1 base and the J segment 8 bases; nucleotides outside the gene matches: 7. CDR3 sequence reads: CASSDFGQGAGDEQFF. DNA of the CDR3: TGTGCCAGCAGTGACTTTGGACAGGGGGCAGGAGATGAGCAGTTCTTC.

The V call is TRBV18, the J call TRBJ1-2; D uncertain. Germline loops: CDR1 KGHSH, CDR2 LQKENI. Trimming left V 0 bases short and J 1 base short, with 12 bases between. The CDR3 contains 16 residues. This chain's CDR3 is CASSPPSAGINYGYTF. The CDR3 coding sequence is TGTGCCAGCTCACCACCGTCGGCAGGAATTAACTATGGCTACACCTTC.

This clone was picked up a small number of times. The CDR3 sequence: CASSPGQGPYSNQPQHF. In DNA form, the CDR3 reads TGTGCCAGTAGTCCAGGACAGGGACCGTATAGCAATCAGCCCCAGCATTTT. This chain uses TRBV19 with TRBJ1-5, with TRBD1 matching over 8 bases. V shed 5 bases and J 0 bases; nucleotides not matched to a gene: 9. Germline loops: CDR1 LNHDA, CDR2 SQIVND (reference sequence). The CDR3 is 17 amino acids.

The rearrangement links TRBV7-9 to TRBJ1-1, with D unresolved. Per the germline V gene, CDR1 is SEHNR and CDR2 is FQNEAQ (reference sequence). Trimming took off 6 bases at V and 5 bases at J, with 13 bases between the two ends. This CDR3 spans 13 amino acids. The chain's CDR3 is CASSIGLRTEAFF. The CDR3 nucleotides are TGTGCCAGCAGTATAGGGCTTCGGACTGAAGCTTTCTTT.